The 20 T cell receptor beta chains in this list originate from one sample, sequenced in a study of T cell repertoires in cytomegalovirus infection. Using its own MiXCR run on the reads, TCRdb lists one record per CDR3 protein. The sample consists of around 750,000 distinct CDR3 sequences, over 25% of them appearing once. Their recognized antigens are unknown. Sequenced material: cultured CD8+ T cells from PBMCs, taken from culture after CMV antigen stimulation. The source is a human donor in good health (CMV status not recorded). Some clones in this sample may be carry-over from other donors' samples.

The table lists this clonotype with a few counts. The DNA of the CDR3 is TGTGCCAGCAGTCCTTTTCCGGGTATTGCTAGCGGGGTCAATGAGCAGTTCTTC. As protein: CASSPFPGIASGVNEQFF. The V call is TRBV12-3 or TRBV12-4, the J call TRBJ2-1, with 9 positions matching TRBD2. This CDR3 contains 18 residues. V was clipped by 5 bases and J by 6 bases; unmatched bases: 17.

The chain links TRBV14 to TRBJ1-2; no clear D gene. Trimming stripped 0 bases from V and 3 bases from J, with 11 bases between. Germline CDR1 reads SGHDN; CDR2 reads FVKESK. The CDR3 runs 15 residues. The CDR3 coding sequence is TGTGCCAGCAGCCAAGATCCGCAGGACTACTATGGCTACACCTTC. Amino acids: CASSQDPQDYYGYTF. The full variable domain, in which reference TRBV14 and TRBJ1-2 provide the parts outside the CDR3, is EAGVTQFPSHSVIEKGQTVTLRCDPISGHDNLYWYRRVMGKEIKFLLHFVKESKQDESGMPNNRFLAERTGGTYSTLKVQPAELEDSGVYFCASSQDPQDYYGYTFGSGTRLTVV.

The chain carries TRBV7-6 and TRBJ2-7, with D maybe TRBD1 (6 bases). V gave up 5 bases and J gave up 5 bases, with 13 bases separating them. Germline CDR1 SGHVS, CDR2 FNYEAQ. There are 13 residues in the CDR3. CDR3 bases: TGTGCCAGCAGCCTGGGACATCGTGACGAGCAGTACTTC. Amino acid sequence: CASSLGHRDEQYF.

V is TRBV10-2 and J is TRBJ2-2; D not resolved. CDR3 length: 17 amino acids. Germline V lookup: CDR1 WSHSY, CDR2 SAAADI. Between the trimmed V and J ends, which lost 4 bases and 5 bases, there was a span of 20 bases. The CDR3: CASSGFDGTEVTGELFF. The CDR3 DNA reads as TGCGCCAGCAGTGGATTCGACGGAACCGAAGTTACCGGGGAGCTGTTTTTT.

Only a few counts were recorded for this clonotype. The chain employs TRBV7-3 and TRBJ2-2; D perhaps matches TRBD1 (6 bases). CDR3 length: 16 amino acids. Germline loops: CDR1 SGHTA, CDR2 FQGTGA. Trimming stripped 3 bases from V and 1 base from J, with 12 bases between. The CDR3, as DNA: TGTGCCAGCAGCTTTGACAGGACTTTGAACACCGGGGAGCTGTTTTTT. It is translated as CASSFDRTLNTGELFF.

The chain couples TRBV20-1 to TRBJ2-2; 12 bases align to TRBD2. The CDR3 has 17 residues. Germline V lookup: CDR1 DFQATT, CDR2 SNEGSKA (reference sequence). With V trimmed by 1 base and J by 6 bases, 9 bases remained unmatched. The CDR3 sequence is CSARAAASGGASGELFF. CDR3 bases: TGCAGTGCTAGAGCGGCGGCTAGCGGGGGGGCCTCCGGGGAGCTGTTTTTT.

V usage is TRBV2 and J usage is TRBJ2-2; D is unclear. Looked up from germline, CDR1 is SNHLY and CDR2 is FYNNEI. This CDR3 has 14 residues. V lost 8 bases, J lost 4 bases, and 14 bases lay in between. CDR3 in amino acids: CASGPEYATGELFF. The CDR3 nucleotides are TGTGCCAGCGGCCCGGAGTATGCCACCGGGGAGCTGTTTTTT.

The CDR3 coding sequence is TGTGCCAGCCGGATAGGACCGATTTTTCCTGAAGCTTTCTTT. Residues: CASRIGPIFPEAFF. This chain connects TRBV19 to TRBJ1-1; no reliable D call. V was trimmed by 9 bases and J by 6 bases, leaving 20 bases between them. This CDR3 contains 14 residues. Germline V gene lookup returns CDR1 LNHDA and CDR2 SQIVND (reference sequence).

The chain employs TRBV7-9 and TRBJ1-2, with a tentative D call TRBD1 (6 bases). Trimming pared 5 bases from V and 8 bases from J, leaving 12 bases between. Per the germline V gene, CDR1 is SEHNR and CDR2 is FQNEAQ (reference sequence). The CDR3 spans 12 residues. CDR3 DNA sequence: TGTGCCAGCAGCCGCTCAGGGGAGGGCTACACCTTC. The encoded protein is CASSRSGEGYTF.

CDR3 amino acids: CASSSESGLPLQDTQYF. In DNA form, the CDR3 reads TGTGCCAGCAGCTCGGAGTCCGGACTACCTCTGCAGGATACGCAGTATTTT. The chain links TRBV7-3 to TRBJ2-3; D perhaps matches TRBD2 (6 bases). CDR1 is SGHTA, CDR2 FQGTGA, per germline. CDR3 length: 17 residues. Trimming took 4 bases from V and 6 from J, leaving 23 bases between them.

This clonotype was counted at least ten times. This rearrangement joins TRBV7-9 to TRBJ2-1, with TRBD1 identical over 7 bases. Germline CDR1 is SEHNR and CDR2 is FQNEAQ (reference sequence). J gave up 7 bases and V 7 bases, and 7 bases lay outside the gene matches. The CDR3 contains 13 residues. The CDR3 DNA reads TGTGCCAGCAATACTAGACAGGGAAATGAGCAGTTCTTC. This translates into CASNTRQGNEQFF. Using reference TRBV7-9 and TRBJ2-1 for the parts outside the CDR3, the full variable domain is DTGVSQNPRHKITKRGQNVTFRCDPISEHNRLYWYRQTLGQGPEFLTYFQNEAQLEKSRLLSDRFSAERPKGSFSTLEIQRTEQGDSAMYLCASNTRQGNEQFFGPGTRLTVL.

V gene TRBV27 combines with J gene TRBJ2-1; 7 bases are shared with TRBD1. Per the germline V gene, CDR1 is MNHEY and CDR2 is SMNVEV (reference sequence). This CDR3 comprises 13 residues. V shed 5 bases, J shed 9 bases, and the junction held 7 bases outside the gene matches. CDR3 nucleotide sequence: TGTGCCAGCAGTGGGCCAGGGGGTACTGAGCAGTTCTTC. This gives the protein CASSGPGGTEQFF.

The chain employs TRBV7-3 and TRBJ2-2; D gene unclear. Germline assignment: CDR1 SGHTA and CDR2 FQGTGA. V gave up 5 bases and J gave up 1 base, with 5 bases separating them. The CDR3 covers 13 residues. The CDR3 coding sequence is TGTGCCAGCAGCAACAGGAACACCGGGGAGCTGTTTTTT. Translating it yields CASSNRNTGELFF.

This clonotype occurred many times. The rearrangement joins TRBV7-2 to TRBJ2-1; 13 bases match TRBD2. The CDR3 length is 15 residues. CDR1 is SGHTA, CDR2 FQGNSA, per germline. Trimming at V came to 5 bases and at J to 7 bases, leaving 5 bases not matched to a gene. CDR3 amino acids: CASSPGLAGSNEQFF. The CDR3 region has the DNA TGTGCCAGCAGCCCGGGACTAGCGGGGTCGAATGAGCAGTTCTTC.

The rearrangement uses TRBV27 and TRBJ1-4; D possibly corresponds to TRBD1 (6 bases). The CDR3 length is 16 residues. Germline V gene sequence: CDR1 MNHEY, CDR2 SMNVEV (reference sequence). Trimming shortened V by 3 bases and J by 5 bases, and 16 bases separated the two germline ends. The CDR3 sequence is CASSLGGALRNEKLFF. For the CDR3, the DNA is TGTGCCAGCAGTTTGGGGGGGGCTCTCCGAAATGAAAAACTGTTTTTT.

The rearrangement uses TRBV2 and TRBJ2-3, with 10 bases lining up with TRBD2. The V gene's germline CDR1 is SNHLY and CDR2 FYNNEI. V lost 4 bases and J lost 0; bases outside the gene matches: 4. The CDR3 sequence is 16 residues long. CDR3 DNA: TGTGCCAGCAGTGGTTCGGGACTAGCGAGCACAGATACGCAGTATTTT. Protein product: CASSGSGLASTDTQYF.

For the CDR3, the DNA is TGTGCCAGCAGTCCACAGCGTGGCTACACCTTC. Its protein is CASSPQRGYTF. The V and J genes are TRBV2 and TRBJ1-2; D ambiguous. From germline, CDR1 is SNHLY and CDR2 FYNNEI. This CDR3 spans 11 amino acids. V dropped 5 bases and J dropped 7 bases, with 8 bases sitting between them.

This clonotype occurred a few times. The chain employs TRBV19 and TRBJ2-7; D gene ambiguous. CDR3 size: 11 residues. Trimming shortened V by 8 bases and J by 3 bases, and 8 bases separated the two germline ends. Germline CDR1 reads LNHDA; CDR2 reads SQIVND (reference sequence). The CDR3 reads CASGDHYEQYF. In DNA form, the CDR3 reads TGTGCCAGTGGGGATCACTACGAGCAGTACTTC.

This sequence joins TRBV4-1 and TRBJ2-1; TRBD1 is a possible D gene (6 bases). Germline V gene lookup returns CDR1 MGHRA and CDR2 YSYEKL. CDR3 length: 15 amino acids. V was shortened by 3 bases and J by 5 bases, with 14 bases between the two germline ends. CDR3 coding DNA: TGCGCCAGCAGCCATGGGAGAGGGACAAACAATGAGCAGTTCTTC. Translation gives CASSHGRGTNNEQFF.

The table lists this clonotype with many counts. The chain combines TRBV7-3 with TRBJ2-2; D remains ambiguous. The germline V gene encodes CDR1 SGHTA and CDR2 FQGTGA. V lost 4 bases, J lost 5 bases, and 8 bases lay in between. This CDR3 comprises 13 residues. In DNA form, the CDR3 reads TGTGCCAGCAGCTCCCTGGGGACCGGGGAGCTGTTTTTT. The encoded protein is CASSSLGTGELFF.